This is a list of T cell receptor beta chains from one sample in a study of CD4+ T cells in melanoma. Only in-frame clones appear in the TCRdb table, and some are missing; sequencing was by immunoSEQ multiplex PCR. The sample yields 50,000 to 60,000 clones, 60% to 75% seen once. The specimen sequenced was tumor tissue. These receptors all stem from a human donor with melanoma. CDR3s include the opening cysteine and the closing phenylalanine or tryptophan. D genes are given only for firm matches. Some rows mark clone size as missing; the rest say once, few, many or name a class of expanded clone.

.,.,TRBJ2-2,TRBV21-1,CASSKGWVATGELFF,TGTGCCAGCAGCAAAGGATGGGTGGCGACCGGGGAGCTGTTTTTT
.,.,TRBJ1-2,TRBV30,CAWSVYAVGRAGANYGYTF,TGTGCCTGGAGTGTATATGCGGTGGGGAGAGCGGGGGCCAACTATGGCTACACCTTC
.,TRBD2,TRBJ2-7,TRBV9,CASSVSAGVSYEQYF,TGTGCCAGCAGCGTTTCAGCGGGGGTATCCTACGAGCAGTACTTC
few,.,TRBJ2-1,TRBV18,CASSPESRHNEQFF,TGTGCCAGCTCACCAGAGTCTCGCCACAATGAGCAGTTCTTC
many,TRBD1,TRBJ1-2,TRBV5-1,CASSFRQGADGYTF,TGCGCCAGCAGCTTTCGACAGGGGGCGGATGGCTACACCTTC
.,.,TRBJ1-4,TRBV4-2,CASSQGTANEKLFF,TGTGCCAGCAGCCAAGGGACAGCAAATGAAAAACTGTTTTTT
.,.,TRBJ2-7,TRBV5-5,CASSFVGSSYEQYF,TGTGCCAGCAGCTTTGTAGGGTCCTCCTACGAGCAGTACTTC
.,.,TRBJ2-7,TRBV5-1,CASSLWAGPSYEQYF,TGCGCCAGCAGCTTGTGGGCGGGTCCCTCCTACGAGCAGTACTTC
.,TRBD1,TRBJ2-3,TRBV7-6,CASSLVRSGQGLDTQYF,TGTGCCAGCAGCTTAGTGAGGTCGGGACAGGGGTTAGATACGCAGTATTTT
.,.,TRBJ2-1,TRBV2,CASSLAAEQFF,TGTGCCAGCAGTCTAGCAGCAGAGCAGTTCTTC
.,TRBD1,TRBJ1-4,TRBV7-9,CASSSPGQGREKLFF,TGTGCCAGCAGCTCTCCGGGACAGGGGCGTGAAAAACTGTTTTTT
.,TRBD1,TRBJ1-6,TRBV5-1,CASSLTGVYNSPLHF,TGCGCCAGCAGCCTTACAGGGGTCTATAATTCACCCCTCCACTTT
.,.,TRBJ2-7,TRBV4-3,CASSQTADVYYEQYF,TGCGCCAGCAGCCAAACAGCAGATGTATACTACGAGCAGTACTTC
medium-sized,.,TRBJ1-2,TRBV7-3,CASSLTPRRGGYTF,TGTGCCAGCAGCTTAACCCCGAGGCGAGGAGGCTACACCTTC
many,TRBD1,TRBJ2-7,TRBV7-8,CASSWTGSPGEQYF,TGTGCCAGCAGCTGGACAGGTTCGCCAGGCGAGCAGTACTTC
.,.,TRBJ1-5,TRBV19,CASSSSWGQPQHF,TGTGCCAGTAGCTCTAGCTGGGGTCAGCCCCAGCATTTT
once,.,TRBJ2-7,TRBV28,CASGGVREQYF,TGTGCCAGCGGAGGGGTTCGCGAGCAGTACTTC
.,TRBD2,TRBJ2-3,TRBV10-3,CAISEPLKRGGTDTQYF,TGTGCCATCAGTGAGCCTCTAAAGCGGGGGGGCACAGATACGCAGTATTTT
.,TRBD2,TRBJ2-3,TRBV7-2,CASSLGALAVTDTQYF,TGTGCCAGCAGCTTAGGTGCGCTAGCGGTGACAGATACGCAGTATTTT
many,.,TRBJ2-7,TRBV2,CASSAGGGVPYEQYF,TGTGCCAGCAGTGCGGGCGGGGGCGTCCCCTACGAGCAGTACTTC
many,TRBD1,TRBJ2-1,TRBV5-1,CASKSNRGLQWNEQFF,TGCGCCAGCAAATCCAACAGGGGGCTCCAGTGGAATGAGCAGTTCTTC
.,TRBD1,TRBJ2-7,TRBV30,CAWSFPRQGAWEQYF,TGTGCCTGGAGTTTCCCCAGACAGGGGGCCTGGGAGCAGTACTTC
.,.,TRBJ1-6,TRBV2,CASDNSYNSPLHF,TGTGCCAGCGACAACTCCTATAATTCACCCCTCCACTTT
.,.,TRBJ1-3,TRBV6-1,CASSEEVVSSGNTIYF,TGTGCCAGCAGTGAAGAGGTCGTCAGCTCTGGAAACACCATATATTTT